This is a list of T cell receptor beta chains from one sample in a study of T cell responses to AZD1222 COVID-19 vaccine. Produced via immunoSEQ multiplex PCR; TCRdb's table is partial and in-frame only. The repertoire has more than 95,000 clones, roughly 93% of them found once; the top ten carry just under 3%. The sample was peripheral blood, taken on day 0 of AZD1222 vaccination. These receptor sequences come from an adult in good health. CDR3s include the opening cysteine and the closing phenylalanine or tryptophan. The D gene is left open where the match is weak. A row's size may be missing; if present it is once, few, many or a size class.

j_call v_call clone_size d_call cdr3_nt cdr3_aa
TRBJ1-6 TRBV27 . TRBD1 TGTGCCAGCAGGCTACAGGGGCCGCTTTCACCCCTCCACTTT CASRLQGPLSPLHF
TRBJ1-3 TRBV4-1 . TRBD1 TGCGCCAGCAGCCACCTGGACAGGGGGCTTGGAAACACCATATATTTT CASSHLDRGLGNTIYF
TRBJ1-1 TRBV25-1 . . TGTGCCAGCTCCCTATCAGGGGCCACTGAAGCTTTCTTT CASSLSGATEAFF
TRBJ2-3 TRBV3-1/TRBV3-2 . . TGTGCCAGCAGCCAAAGGAAAGATACGCAGTATTTT CASSQRKDTQYF
TRBJ1-5 TRBV5-8 . . TGTGCCAGCAGCTTCAGAGGATTCAATCAGCCCCAGCATTTT CASSFRGFNQPQHF
TRBJ1-1 TRBV30 few . TGTGCCTGGTGTCTCCGTCTAAACACTGAAGCTTTCTTT CAWCLRLNTEAFF
TRBJ2-1 TRBV6-5 . . TGTGCCACCCGGGCAGGCTTAAGCTCCTACAATGAGCAGTTCTTC CATRAGLSSYNEQFF
TRBJ1-5 TRBV24-1 . . TGTGCCACCGGGGGGGTAACTAGCAATCAGCCCCAGCATTTT CATGGVTSNQPQHF
TRBJ1-5 TRBV30 . . TGTGCCTGGAGTGTAGGGCAGACAAATCAGCCCCAGCATTTT CAWSVGQTNQPQHF
TRBJ1-5 TRBV19 . . TGTGCCAGTAGTATAGTAGTAGCCTCCGCCAGGGGCAATCAGCCCCAGCATTTT CASSIVVASARGNQPQHF
TRBJ1-1 TRBV28 once . TGTGCCTCTTCGCTGCATCTGGGGACCACTGAAGCTTTCTTT CASSLHLGTTEAFF
TRBJ2-3 TRBV2 . TRBD2 TGTGCCAGCAGTGATGCTGCGGGAGGGCCTTCGAGCACAGATACGCAGTATTTT CASSDAAGGPSSTDTQYF